This TCR beta chain is from a study of CD8 T cells in ankylosing spondylitis. TCR beta libraries were made by quantitative 5'-RACE with molecular barcodes. TCRdb reprocessed the 5' RACE reads with MiXCR, giving one entry per CDR3 protein. The data contain a few hundred thousand distinct CDR3 sequences, 20% of them seen just once; the ten biggest clones take up less than 9.5%. The V and J ends lost 2 bases and 3 bases respectively, with 10 bases between them. This CDR3 region has 15 residues. Germline CDR1 is MDHEN and CDR2 is SYDVKM. Specimen: blood, either unsorted or a sorted T cell fraction (not recorded which). This sequence joins TRBV28 and TRBJ2-2; tentatively, D is TRBD2 (6 bases). The clonotype comes from a male donor with ankylosing spondylitis or in good health (not recorded which). The CDR3 nucleotides read TGTGCCAGCAGTTTAAGGGAGGCTTACACCGGGGAGCTGTTTTTT. Residues: CASSLREAYTGELFF.